The 21 T cell receptor beta chains below were found in one sample sequenced in a study of cytomegalovirus exposure and HLA in healthy donors. PCR was performed using 60 Vbeta and 13 Jbeta primers. Clones were read by immunoSEQ multiplex PCR, and TCRdb kept only the in-frame ones, dropping some. The sample has 200,000 to 250,000 clones; around 75% are singletons. The sample comprised PBMCs. These receptors were collected from a woman between 25 and 40 years old in good health and CMV-seronegative.

The V and J genes are TRBV27 and TRBJ2-6, with D possibly TRBD2 on 6 matching bases. Germline V gives CDR1 MNHEY, CDR2 SMNVEV (reference sequence). With 5 bases removed from V and 9 bases from J, the gap between germline ends came to 20 bases. The CDR3 has 16 amino acids. The CDR3 DNA is TGTGCCAGCAGTATAACTACAGGAGGGACGTTCAACGTCCTGACTTTC. Translating it yields CASSITTGGTFNVLTF.

This chain joins TRBV30 and TRBJ2-1; 7 bases fit TRBD2. With 2 bases clipped from V and 8 bases from J, the junction kept 6 bases outside the gene matches. CDR3 size: 13 residues. Germline loops: CDR1 GTSNPN, CDR2 SVGIG (reference sequence). CDR3 loop: CAWSWAGVDEQFF. For the CDR3, the DNA is TGTGCCTGGAGTTGGGCGGGGGTTGATGAGCAGTTCTTC.

The CDR3 reads CASRRIAEVYEQYF. DNA of the CDR3: TGTGCCAGCCGCCGGATAGCGGAGGTCTACGAGCAGTACTTC. The genes are TRBV6-5 and TRBJ2-7; D may be TRBD2 (6 bases). V lost 8 bases, J lost 3 bases, and 17 bases lay in between. The germline gives CDR1 MNHEY, CDR2 SVGAGI. This CDR3 is built from 14 residues.

V is TRBV7-9 and J is TRBJ1-1, with a tentative D call TRBD1 (6 bases). The CDR3 has 14 residues. Germline V gene data show CDR1 as SEHNR and CDR2 as FQNEAQ (reference sequence). Between the trimmed V and J ends, which lost 3 bases and 2 bases, there was a span of 10 bases. CDR3 coding DNA: TGTGCCAGCAGCTTTCCGGGACAAAACACTGAAGCTTTCTTT. Protein sequence: CASSFPGQNTEAFF.

The rearrangement links TRBV5-1 to TRBJ2-5; 8 bases agree with TRBD1. Germline CDR1 SGHRS, CDR2 YFSETQ. V lost 4 bases to trimming and J lost 3 bases; unmatched junction nucleotides: 2. This CDR3 has 13 residues. CDR3 amino acids: CASSPQGEETQYF. For the CDR3, the DNA is TGCGCCAGCAGCCCACAGGGGGAAGAGACCCAGTACTTC.

This clone has more than one count but fewer than ten. The rearrangement joins TRBV2 to TRBJ1-4; 10 bases are shared with TRBD1. V lost 5 bases and J lost 6; bases outside the gene matches: 6. Germline lookup yields CDR1 SNHLY and CDR2 FYNNEI. CDR3 length equals 15 residues. The CDR3 region has the DNA TGTGCCAGCAGTCCGGGACAGGGGCCGTATGAAAAACTGTTTTTT. This encodes CASSPGQGPYEKLFF.

This clone was seen just once. The CDR3 region has the DNA TGTGCCAGCAGCCCTACCCCAGGTGGGGCTAGCGATTATTACAATGAGCAGTTCTTC. Translated: CASSPTPGGASDYYNEQFF. The chain has TRBV21-1 and TRBJ2-1; the table's D gene call, TRBD2, was not cross checked with the DNA. TRBV21-1 is labeled a pseudogene. This CDR3 is 19 amino acids long.

The genes are TRBV6-5 and TRBJ2-3; TRBD1 aligns across 9 bases. Germline loops: CDR1 MNHEY, CDR2 SVGAGI. J gave up 1 base and V 2 bases, and 4 bases lay outside the gene matches. The CDR3 has 16 amino acids. The CDR3 DNA sequence: TGTGCCAGCAGTTACGTTAGACAGGGGGGCACAGATACGCAGTATTTT. Its translation: CASSYVRQGGTDTQYF.

The rearrangement uses TRBV14 and TRBJ1-2; no firm D call. Trimming shortened V by 0 bases and J by 7 bases, and 15 bases separated the two germline ends. The CDR3 length is 15 residues. Looked up from germline, CDR1 is SGHDN and CDR2 is FVKESK. CDR3 loop: CASSQEAGLYSGYTF. The CDR3 DNA follows: TGTGCCAGCAGCCAAGAGGCAGGCCTCTATAGTGGCTACACCTTC.

This clone showed up just once. A read error may account for a junction end that differs from germline. The chain joins TRBV29-1 to TRBJ2-5; D unclear. This CDR3 spans 11 amino acids. The germline V gene encodes CDR1 SQVTM and CDR2 ANQGSEA. CDR3 sequence (DNA): TGCAGCGTTGGGTACCAAGAGGCCCAGTACTTC. It codes for CSVGYQEAQYF.

This chain joins TRBV30 and TRBJ1-1, with D maybe TRBD1 (6 bases). Per germline, CDR1 GTSNPN and CDR2 SVGIG (reference sequence). The CDR3 extends over 13 amino acids. V lost 6 bases, J lost 2 bases, and 13 bases lay in between. The CDR3: CACTRTVNTEAFF. The DNA for the CDR3 is TGTGCCTGCACACGGACAGTCAACACTGAAGCTTTCTTT.

The rearrangement uses TRBV11-2 and TRBJ2-5; possible D gene TRBD1, 7 bases. The CDR3 is 16 residues long. Germline values: CDR1 SGHAT, CDR2 FQNNGV. Trimming removed 6 bases at V and 0 bases at J, with 17 bases between. The CDR3 protein is CASSPGGGLYQETQYF. CDR3 sequence (DNA): TGTGCCAGCAGTCCAGGGGGAGGTCTATACCAAGAGACCCAGTACTTC.

CDR3 in DNA: TGTGCTAGTCGGGAGGGAGGGACTGAAGCTTTCTTT. Translated, it gives CASREGGTEAFF. The chain uses TRBV12-5 and TRBJ1-1; D uncertain. The CDR3 length is 12 residues. V was cut by 8 bases and J by 5 bases, with 12 bases left in between. CDR1 is LGHNT and CDR2 is FRNRAP in the germline V gene.

As for this clone: One end of the junction is discordant with germline, which a read error may explain. The chain combines TRBV4-1 with TRBJ2-3; D is perhaps TRBD2 (5 bases). CDR1 is MGHRA, CDR2 YSYEKL, per germline. The CDR3 is 13 residues long. The CDR3 here is CASSQDPLDPQYF. CDR3 in DNA: TGCGCCAGCAGCCAAGATCCACTAGATCCGCAGTATTTT.

This rearrangement joins TRBV7-6 to TRBJ1-4; 7 bases fit TRBD1. The CDR3 sequence is 15 residues long. Germline loops: CDR1 SGHVS, CDR2 FNYEAQ. V lost 5 bases, J lost 8 bases, and 11 bases stayed unmatched. CDR3 bases: TGTGCCAGCAGCGGAGGACAGGTGATGCAAGAAAAACTGTTTTTT. It codes for CASSGGQVMQEKLFF.

The rearrangement links TRBV6-6 to TRBJ2-5; TRBD2 agrees at 9 bases. The CDR3 totals 15 residues. V shed 4 bases and J 5 bases; nucleotides not matched to a gene: 8. CDR1 is MNHNY, CDR2 SVGAGI, per germline (reference sequence). The CDR3, as DNA: TGTGCCAGCAGTTTTTTAGCGGGAGAAATGGAGACCCAGTACTTC. Translating it yields CASSFLAGEMETQYF.

This chain uses TRBV19 with TRBJ2-2; 7 nucleotides line up with TRBD2. V lost 7 bases to trimming and J lost 3 bases; unmatched junction nucleotides: 23. CDR3 size: 20 residues. From germline, CDR1 is LNHDA and CDR2 SQIVND (reference sequence). The chain's CDR3 is CASNPTYRGGILGHTGELFF. CDR3 coding DNA: TGTGCCAGTAACCCCACGTATCGGGGAGGGATTTTAGGACACACCGGGGAGCTGTTTTTT.

The genes are TRBV10-2 and TRBJ2-1, with D perhaps TRBD2 (5 bases). Germline loops: CDR1 WSHSY, CDR2 SAAADI. The CDR3 length is 16 residues. V dropped 4 bases and J dropped 7 bases, with 20 bases sitting between them. CDR3 in DNA: TGCGCCAGCAGTGGATTTGGAGCGGTAGGGTCAAATGAGCAGTTCTTC. It translates to CASSGFGAVGSNEQFF.

As for this clone: A junction end diverges from the germline sequence, so it may reflect a read error. V is TRBV7-3 and J is TRBJ2-1, with 10 bases fitting TRBD2. CDR1 and CDR2 from the germline V gene are SGHTA and FQGTGA. CDR3 length: 16 residues. The CDR3, as DNA: TGTTCCAGCAGCTTAACGGGGACTAGCGAGGGCAATGAGCAGTTCTTC. Translation: CSSSLTGTSEGNEQFF.

In nucleotides, the CDR3 is TGTGCCTGGAGGACTCAGCCTGGAGGCTACACCTTC. This codes for CAWRTQPGGYTF. V and J are TRBV30 and TRBJ1-2; D unclear. Trimming left V 3 bases short and J 8 bases short, with 13 bases between. CDR3 length equals 12 residues. Germline CDR1 and CDR2: GTSNPN and SVGIG (reference sequence). The whole variable domain, remainder taken from reference TRBV30 and TRBJ1-2, is SQTIHQWPATLVQPVGSPLSLECTVEGTSNPNLYWYRQAAGRGLQLLFYSVGIGQISSEVPQNLSASRPQDRQFILSSKKLLLSDSGFYLCAWRTQPGGYTFGSGTRLTVV.

The chain is built from TRBV7-6 and TRBJ2-2, with D perhaps TRBD2 (5 bases). Trimming stripped 3 bases from V and 2 bases from J, with 19 bases between. Germline CDR1 is SGHVS and CDR2 is FNYEAQ. This CDR3 has 18 residues. The DNA of the CDR3 is TGTGCCAGCAGCTTGGTCTGGGCGACGGACTCTAACACCGGGGAGCTGTTTTTT. Translated: CASSLVWATDSNTGELFF.